In its sample, the clone carrying this T cell receptor beta chain was seen a few times. Its antigen is not identified. The data stem from a study of human T cells and chemical hapten exposure. At the level of the study: Diphenylcyclopropenone was applied weekly to patients' scalps across the approximately 25-week study. General observations from the study: Expanded TCRs formed significantly more large CDR3 similarity clusters than controls. Given that the donors had alopecia, their immune response may differ from that seen in healthy people.

Time point noted: patch test 2, 6 weeks after DPC sensitization. The sample's treatment: therapeutic diphenylcyclopropenone sensitization with weekly scalp DPC. Phlebotomy was performed prior to application of every patch test. CDR3 length equals 16 residues. The V segment lost 1 base and the J segment 3 bases; nucleotides outside the gene matches: 6. Looked up from germline, CDR1 is SGHTA and CDR2 is FQGNSA. TCRdb processed the RACE reads anew with MiXCR; each CDR3 protein has one entry. The sample includes roughly 100,000 distinct CDR3 sequences, 9.3% seen only once; the top ten take approximately 1.9%.

The chain recombines TRBV7-2 with TRBJ2-7, with 10 bases that match TRBD2. The receptor's source is a woman aged 40 to 50 with alopecia areata. Some clones in this sample may be carry-over from other donors' samples. The sequencing used whole blood, collected in connection with sensitization to the hapten diphenylcyclopropenone (DPC). The CDR3 DNA sequence: TGTGCCAGCAGCTTAGTTGCGGCTAGCGGGAGCTACGAGCAGTACTTC. Translated: CASSLVAASGSYEQYF. The complete variable domain, with remaining parts taken from reference TRBV7-2 and TRBJ2-7, reads GAGVSQSPSNKVTEKGKDVELRCDPISGHTALYWYRQSLGQGLEFLIYFQGNSAPDKSGLPSDRFSAERTGGSVSTLTIQRTQQEDSAVYLCASSLVAASGSYEQYFGPGTRLTVT.